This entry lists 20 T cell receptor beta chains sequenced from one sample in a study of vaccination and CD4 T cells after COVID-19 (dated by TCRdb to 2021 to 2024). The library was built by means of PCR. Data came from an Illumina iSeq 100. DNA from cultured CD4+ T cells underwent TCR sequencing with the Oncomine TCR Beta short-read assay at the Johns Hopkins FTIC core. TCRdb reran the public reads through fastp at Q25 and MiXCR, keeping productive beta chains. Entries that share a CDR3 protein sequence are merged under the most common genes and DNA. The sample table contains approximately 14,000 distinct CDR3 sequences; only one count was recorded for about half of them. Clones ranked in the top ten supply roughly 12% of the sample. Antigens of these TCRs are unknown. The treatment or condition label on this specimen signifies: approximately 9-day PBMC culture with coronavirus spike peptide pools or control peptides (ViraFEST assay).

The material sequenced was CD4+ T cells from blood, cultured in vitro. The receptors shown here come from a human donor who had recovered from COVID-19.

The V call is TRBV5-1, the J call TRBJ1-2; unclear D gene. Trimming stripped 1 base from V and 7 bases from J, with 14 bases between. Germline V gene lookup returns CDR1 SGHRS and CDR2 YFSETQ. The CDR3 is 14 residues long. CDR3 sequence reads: CASSLNGFGVGYTF. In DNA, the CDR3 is TGCGCCAGCAGCTTGAACGGTTTTGGTGTTGGCTACACCTTC.

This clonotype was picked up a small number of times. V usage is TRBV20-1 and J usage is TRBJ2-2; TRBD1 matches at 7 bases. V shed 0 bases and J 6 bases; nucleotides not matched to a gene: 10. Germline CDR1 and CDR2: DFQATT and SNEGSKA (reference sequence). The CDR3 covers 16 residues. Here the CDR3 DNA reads TGCAGTGCTAGAGACGCAACTAGAGGGGGCGCCGGGGAGCTGTTTTTT. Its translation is CSARDATRGGAGELFF.

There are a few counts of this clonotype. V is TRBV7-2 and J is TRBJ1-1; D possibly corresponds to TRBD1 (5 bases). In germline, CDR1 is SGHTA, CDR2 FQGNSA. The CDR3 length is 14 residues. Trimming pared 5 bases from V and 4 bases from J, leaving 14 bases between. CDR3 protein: CASSKNVGGTEAFF. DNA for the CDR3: TGTGCCAGCAGCAAAAACGTGGGGGGCACTGAAGCTTTCTTT.

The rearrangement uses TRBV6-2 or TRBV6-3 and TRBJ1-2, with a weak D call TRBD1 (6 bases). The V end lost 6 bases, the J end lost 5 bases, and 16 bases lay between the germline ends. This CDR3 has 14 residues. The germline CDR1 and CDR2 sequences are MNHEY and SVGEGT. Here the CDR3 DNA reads TGTGCCAGCAGGAGGACAGCTTTGGAATATGGCTACACCTTC. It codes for CASRRTALEYGYTF.

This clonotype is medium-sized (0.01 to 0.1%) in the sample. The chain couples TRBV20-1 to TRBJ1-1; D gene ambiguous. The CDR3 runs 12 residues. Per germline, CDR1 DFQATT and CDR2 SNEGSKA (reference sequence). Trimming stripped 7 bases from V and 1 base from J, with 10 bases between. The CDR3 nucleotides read TGCAGTGGCCGGGAGGGGAACACTGAAGCTTTCTTT. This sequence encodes CSGREGNTEAFF.

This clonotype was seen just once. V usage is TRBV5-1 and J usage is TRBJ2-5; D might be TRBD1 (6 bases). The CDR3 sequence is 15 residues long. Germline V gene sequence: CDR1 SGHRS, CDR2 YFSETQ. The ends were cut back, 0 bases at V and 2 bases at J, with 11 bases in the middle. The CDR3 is CASSLEGQIQETQYF. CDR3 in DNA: TGCGCCAGCAGCTTGGAGGGACAAATACAAGAGACCCAGTACTTC.

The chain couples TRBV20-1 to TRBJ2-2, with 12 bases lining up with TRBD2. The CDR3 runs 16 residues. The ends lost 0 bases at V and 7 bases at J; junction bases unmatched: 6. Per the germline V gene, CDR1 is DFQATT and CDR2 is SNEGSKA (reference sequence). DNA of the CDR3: TGCAGTGCTAGAGATCCTAGCGGGAGGGCCGACGGGGAGCTGTTTTTT. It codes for CSARDPSGRADGELFF.

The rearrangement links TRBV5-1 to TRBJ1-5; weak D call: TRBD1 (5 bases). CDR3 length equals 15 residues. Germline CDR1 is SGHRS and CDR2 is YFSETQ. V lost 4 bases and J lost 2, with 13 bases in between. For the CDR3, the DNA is TGCGCCAGCAGCGCGGATGGACAAGGCAATCAGCCCCAGCATTTT. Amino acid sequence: CASSADGQGNQPQHF.

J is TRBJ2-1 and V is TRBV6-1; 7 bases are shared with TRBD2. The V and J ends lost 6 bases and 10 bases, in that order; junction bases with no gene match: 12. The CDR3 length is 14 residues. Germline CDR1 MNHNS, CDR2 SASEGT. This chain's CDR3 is CASRLLADAGEQFF. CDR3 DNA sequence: TGTGCCAGCAGGCTCCTAGCGGACGCGGGGGAGCAGTTCTTC.

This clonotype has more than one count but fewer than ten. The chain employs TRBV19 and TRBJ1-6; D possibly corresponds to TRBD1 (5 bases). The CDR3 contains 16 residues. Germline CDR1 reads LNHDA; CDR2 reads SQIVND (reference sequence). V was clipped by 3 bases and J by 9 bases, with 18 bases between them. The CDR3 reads CASSIRDSLAASPLHF. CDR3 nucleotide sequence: TGTGCCAGTAGTATTCGTGACAGTTTAGCGGCTTCACCCCTCCACTTT.

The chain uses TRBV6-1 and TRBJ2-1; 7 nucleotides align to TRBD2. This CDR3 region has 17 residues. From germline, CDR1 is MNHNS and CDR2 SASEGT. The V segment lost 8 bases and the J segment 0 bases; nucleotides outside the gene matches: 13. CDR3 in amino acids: CASGIAGMGSSYNEQFF. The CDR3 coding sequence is TGTGCCAGCGGCATAGCGGGCATGGGGAGCTCCTACAATGAGCAGTTCTTC.

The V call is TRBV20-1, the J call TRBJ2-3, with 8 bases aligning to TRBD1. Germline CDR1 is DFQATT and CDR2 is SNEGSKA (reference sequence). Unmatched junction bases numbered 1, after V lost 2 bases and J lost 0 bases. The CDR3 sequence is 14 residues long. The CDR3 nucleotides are TGCAGTGCTAGAAGGGACAGGAGCACAGATACGCAGTATTTT. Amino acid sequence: CSARRDRSTDTQYF.

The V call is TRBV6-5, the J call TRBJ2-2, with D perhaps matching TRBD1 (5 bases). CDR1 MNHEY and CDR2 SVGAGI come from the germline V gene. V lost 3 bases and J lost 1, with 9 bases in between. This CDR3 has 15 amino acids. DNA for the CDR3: TGTGCCAGCAGTTATGGGGCGGAGAACACCGGGGAGCTGTTTTTT. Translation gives CASSYGAENTGELFF.

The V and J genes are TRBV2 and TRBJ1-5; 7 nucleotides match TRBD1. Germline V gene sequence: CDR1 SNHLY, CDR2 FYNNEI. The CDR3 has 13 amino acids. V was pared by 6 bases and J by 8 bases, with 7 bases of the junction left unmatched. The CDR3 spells CASRGTVGEPQHF. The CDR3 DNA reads TGTGCCAGCAGGGGGACAGTTGGGGAGCCCCAGCATTTT.

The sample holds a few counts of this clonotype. The CDR3 reads CSATRDRGNYGYTF. The CDR3 region has the DNA TGCAGTGCAACCCGGGACAGGGGGAACTATGGCTACACCTTC. V gene TRBV20-1 combines with J gene TRBJ1-2; 11 bases fit TRBD1. CDR3 length equals 14 residues. V lost 6 bases and J lost 2; bases outside the gene matches: 5. CDR1 and CDR2 (germline): DFQATT, SNEGSKA (reference sequence).

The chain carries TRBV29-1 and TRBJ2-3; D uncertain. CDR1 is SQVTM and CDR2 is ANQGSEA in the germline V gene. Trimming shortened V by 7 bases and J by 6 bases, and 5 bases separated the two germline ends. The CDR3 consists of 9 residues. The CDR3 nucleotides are TGCAGCGCGGAGGATACGCAGTATTTT. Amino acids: CSAEDTQYF.

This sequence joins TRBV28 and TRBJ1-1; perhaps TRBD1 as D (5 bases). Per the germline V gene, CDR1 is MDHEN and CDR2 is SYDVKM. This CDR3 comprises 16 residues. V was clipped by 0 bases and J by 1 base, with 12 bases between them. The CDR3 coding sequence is TGTGCCAGCAGTTTATGGGGACGAACAGCGAACACTGAAGCTTTCTTT. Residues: CASSLWGRTANTEAFF. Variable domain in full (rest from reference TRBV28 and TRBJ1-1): DVKVTQSSRYLVKRTGEKVFLECVQDMDHENMFWYRQDPGLGLRLIYFSYDVKMKEKGDIPEGYSVSREKKERFSLILESASTNQTSMYLCASSLWGRTANTEAFFGQGTRLTVV.

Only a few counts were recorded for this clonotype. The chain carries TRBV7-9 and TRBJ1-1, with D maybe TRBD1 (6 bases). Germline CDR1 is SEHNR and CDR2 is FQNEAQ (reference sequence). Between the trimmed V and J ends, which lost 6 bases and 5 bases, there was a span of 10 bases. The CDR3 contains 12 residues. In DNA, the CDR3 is TGTGCCAGCAGGAACAGGGAAACTGAAGCTTTCTTT. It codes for CASRNRETEAFF. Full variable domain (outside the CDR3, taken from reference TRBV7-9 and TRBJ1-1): DTGVSQNPRHKITKRGQNVTFRCDPISEHNRLYWYRQTLGQGPEFLTYFQNEAQLEKSRLLSDRFSAERPKGSFSTLEIQRTEQGDSAMYLCASRNRETEAFFGQGTRLTVV.

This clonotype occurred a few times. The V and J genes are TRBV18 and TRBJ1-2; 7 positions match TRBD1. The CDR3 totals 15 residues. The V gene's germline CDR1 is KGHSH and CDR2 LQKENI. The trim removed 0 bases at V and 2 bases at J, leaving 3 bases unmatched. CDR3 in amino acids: CASSPPPGQNYGYTF. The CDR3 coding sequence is TGTGCCAGCTCACCACCTCCGGGACAGAACTATGGCTACACCTTC. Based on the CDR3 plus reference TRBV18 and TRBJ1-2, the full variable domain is NAGVMQNPRHLVRRRGQEARLRCSPMKGHSHVYWYRQLPEEGLKFMVYLQKENIIDESGMPKERFSAEFPKEGPSILRIQQVVRGDSAAYFCASSPPPGQNYGYTFGSGTRLTVV.

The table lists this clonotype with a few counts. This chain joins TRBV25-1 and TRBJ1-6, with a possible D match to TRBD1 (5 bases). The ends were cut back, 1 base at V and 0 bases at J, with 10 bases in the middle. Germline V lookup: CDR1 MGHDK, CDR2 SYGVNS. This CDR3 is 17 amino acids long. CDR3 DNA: TGTGCCAGCAGTGAATCGGGGCTGAGCTCCTATAATTCACCCCTCCACTTT. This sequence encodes CASSESGLSSYNSPLHF.